The text below deals with one T cell receptor beta chain. This clonotype was counted at least ten times. Its antigen specificity is not known. No qualities accompany the bases; no much larger clone lies one base away. A patient counted as having stable Graves' hyperthyroidism if no progression to ophthalmopathy occurred over 18 months of follow-up. Hyperthyroidism patients were aged 18 to 65 years and newly diagnosed, with disease duration of less than 2 months. Exclusion was applied to patients with uncontrolled infections, other autoimmune diseases, pregnancy or lactation. Clinical symptoms, serum thyroxine and TRAb, thyroid ultrasound, and orbital computed tomography formed the basis for the diagnoses. Ficoll-Paque density gradient centrifugation was used to isolate PBMCs from about 9.4 ml of fresh peripheral blood. Total RNA was extracted with Trizol reagent, and quality was checked on an Agilent 2100 Bioanalyzer.

This sample is drawn from a study of T cells in Graves' hyperthyroidism and ophthalmopathy (dated by TCRdb to about 2019). Background on the whole study: Peripheral blood samples were taken at initial diagnosis, before any treatment was given. A discovery cohort of about a hundred patients, 43 with Graves' ophthalmopathy and roughly 59 with stable Graves' hyperthyroidism, was used to find distinguishing TCR V-J signatures. An independent validation cohort of some 18 hyperthyroidism patients and 17 patients who later progressed to ophthalmopathy tested prospective prediction of ophthalmopathy. The 100 discovery patients were randomly divided into training and test sets at a 7:3 ratio. Thyroid tissue and blood T-cell repertoires from over 5 Graves' hyperthyroidism patients were also compared in the study. Following sampling, methimazole starting at 30 mg daily was given to hyperthyroidism patients, and high-dose intravenous methylprednisolone was given to ophthalmopathy patients. The paper reports TCR Vbeta CDR3 sequencing of some 140 peripheral blood samples: 40 or so ophthalmopathy, approximately 74 hyperthyroidism and approximately 17 progressor patients. What the work shows at the level of the full study, not this receptor alone: A model built on a 13 V-J signature distinguished ophthalmopathy from stable hyperthyroidism, reaching 87.88% sensitivity and about 81% specificity in cross-validation and 80%/75% in testing. Sample size was not statistically predetermined, and investigators were not blinded to group allocation. During validation, the model predicted progression to ophthalmopathy a median of about 6.5 months ahead of onset, with almost 71% sensitivity and roughly 72% specificity. Blood samples also contained most of the expanded thyroid clonotypes (frequency above 0.001), which suggests that blood repertoires may reflect thyroid immune responses.

Counted from cysteine to phenylalanine, this CDR3 has 13 amino acids. The kept DNA is CDR3 alone, 39 bases in frame from the first base. From the germline V gene (reference sequence), CDR1 is GTSNPN and CDR2 is SVGIG. Between the V and J ends, shortened by 1 base and 3 bases respectively, the junction contains 9 bases. TCR beta CDR3 regions were amplified from RNA transcripts. The first round of RT-PCR for the TCR CDR3 was performed with the HTBI primer set and the Qiagen OneStep RT-PCR kit. A second multiplex PCR round built the libraries, followed by size selection and purification. Sequencing of the libraries was done on an Illumina HiSeq2000 using paired-end 100 bp reads. Turning to the authors' computational methods: SOAPnuke was used to process the raw data, throwing out any read that contained adapters or uncalled bases, had a mean Phred below 15, or lacked an exact constant-primer or identifier match. High-quality paired reads were merged with COPE v1.2.5, and unique nucleotide sequences were defined as clonotypes. MiTCR v1.1 was used to align the clonotypes against IMGT TRBV, TRBD and TRBJ reference segments. The analysis was restricted to V-J combinations with a frequency above 0.0001, which together covered over 99% of the repertoires. A TCS score was defined as the ratio between F50 (clonal expansion) and ExV (chaos), using BLOSUM62-based TCRdist between CDR3 peptides within each V-J. Welch's t-statistics and random forest reduced roughly 530 V-J features to 10 to 15, which were used in a naive Bayes classifier (R e1071). The raw public reads went through TCRdb reprocessing: fastp at Q25, MiXCR clone calling, in-frame beta chains kept. One record per CDR3 amino acid sequence lists the most common genes and DNA. TCRdb, not the original authors, processed these V and J calls. Here the sample has some 760,000 distinct CDR3 sequences; less than 15% occur a single time. Roughly 10% of the sample is in the top ten clones.

The clonotype comes from a woman between 18 and 29 years old with Graves' hyperthyroidism. The chain uses TRBV30 and TRBJ1-1; TRBD1 is a weak D gene call, 5 bases matching. The specimen sequenced was blood. The sequenced DNA: TGTGCCTGGAGTGATGCACAGGACACTGAAGCTTTCTTT. It is translated as CAWSDAQDTEAFF.